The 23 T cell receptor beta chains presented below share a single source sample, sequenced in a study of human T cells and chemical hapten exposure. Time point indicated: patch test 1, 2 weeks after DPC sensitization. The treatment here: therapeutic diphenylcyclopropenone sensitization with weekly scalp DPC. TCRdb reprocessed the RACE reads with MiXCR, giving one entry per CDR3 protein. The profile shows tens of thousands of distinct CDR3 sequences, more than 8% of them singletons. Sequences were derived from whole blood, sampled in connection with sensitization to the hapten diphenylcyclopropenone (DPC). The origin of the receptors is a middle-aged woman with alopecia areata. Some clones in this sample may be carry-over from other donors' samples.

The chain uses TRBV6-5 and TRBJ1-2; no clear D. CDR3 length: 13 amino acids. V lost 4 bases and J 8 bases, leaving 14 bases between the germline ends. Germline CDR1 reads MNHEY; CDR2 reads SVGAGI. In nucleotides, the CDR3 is TGTGCCAGCAGTTCCGATGACGTAGGGGGCTACACCTTC. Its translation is CASSSDDVGGYTF.

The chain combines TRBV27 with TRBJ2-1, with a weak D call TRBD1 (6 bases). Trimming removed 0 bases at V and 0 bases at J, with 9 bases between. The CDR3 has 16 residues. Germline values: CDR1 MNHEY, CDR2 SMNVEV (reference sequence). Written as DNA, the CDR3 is TGTGCCAGCAGTTTATCAGGACAGTCCTCCTACAATGAGCAGTTCTTC. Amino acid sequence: CASSLSGQSSYNEQFF.

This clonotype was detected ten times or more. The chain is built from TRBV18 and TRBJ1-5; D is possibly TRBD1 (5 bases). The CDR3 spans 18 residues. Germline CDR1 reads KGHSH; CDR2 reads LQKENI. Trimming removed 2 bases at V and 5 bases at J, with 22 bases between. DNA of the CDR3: TGTGCCAGCTCACCAGGTTTGGTTGGGGCAGGCGTGCATCAGCCCCAGCATTTT. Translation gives CASSPGLVGAGVHQPQHF.

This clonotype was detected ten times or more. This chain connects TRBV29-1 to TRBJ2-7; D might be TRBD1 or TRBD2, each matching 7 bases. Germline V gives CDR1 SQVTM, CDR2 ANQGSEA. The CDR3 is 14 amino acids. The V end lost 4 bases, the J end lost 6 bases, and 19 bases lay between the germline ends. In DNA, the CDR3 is TGCAGCGTTGGAGGACAGGCGGGGAGGGGCGAGCAGTACTTC. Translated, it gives CSVGGQAGRGEQYF.

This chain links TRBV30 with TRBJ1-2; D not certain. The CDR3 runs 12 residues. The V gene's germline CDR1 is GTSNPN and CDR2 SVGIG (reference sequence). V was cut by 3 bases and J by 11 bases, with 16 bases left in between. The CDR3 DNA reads TGTGCCTGGAGGCCCCCCCTCTTAGGTTACACCTTC. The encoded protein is CAWRPPLLGYTF.

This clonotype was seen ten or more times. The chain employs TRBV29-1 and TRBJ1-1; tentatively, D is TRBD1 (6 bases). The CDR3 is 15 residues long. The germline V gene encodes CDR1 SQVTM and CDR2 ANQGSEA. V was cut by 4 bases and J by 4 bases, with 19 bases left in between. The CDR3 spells CSVVTPGDRGTEAFF. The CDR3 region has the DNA TGCAGCGTTGTTACGCCAGGGGACCGGGGCACTGAAGCTTTCTTT.

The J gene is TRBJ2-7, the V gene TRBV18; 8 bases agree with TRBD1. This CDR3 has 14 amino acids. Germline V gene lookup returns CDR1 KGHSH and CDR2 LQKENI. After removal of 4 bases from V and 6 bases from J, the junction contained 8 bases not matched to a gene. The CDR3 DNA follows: TGTGCCAGCTCACAGGGTCAGGGGGCAGTCGAGCAGTACTTC. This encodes CASSQGQGAVEQYF.

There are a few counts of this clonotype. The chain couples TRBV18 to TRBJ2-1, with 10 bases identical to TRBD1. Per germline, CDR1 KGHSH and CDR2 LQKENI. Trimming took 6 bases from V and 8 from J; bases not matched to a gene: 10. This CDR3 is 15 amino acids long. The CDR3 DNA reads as TGTGCCAGCTCTCGACGGGACAGGGGAGGGGATGAGCAGTTCTTC. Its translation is CASSRRDRGGDEQFF.

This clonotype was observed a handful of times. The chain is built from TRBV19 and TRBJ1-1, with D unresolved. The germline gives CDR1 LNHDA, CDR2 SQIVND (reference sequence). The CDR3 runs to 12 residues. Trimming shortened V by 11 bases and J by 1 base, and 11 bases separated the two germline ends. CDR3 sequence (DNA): TGTGCCGCGTCCCGAGGGAACACTGAAGCTTTCTTT. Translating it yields CAASRGNTEAFF.

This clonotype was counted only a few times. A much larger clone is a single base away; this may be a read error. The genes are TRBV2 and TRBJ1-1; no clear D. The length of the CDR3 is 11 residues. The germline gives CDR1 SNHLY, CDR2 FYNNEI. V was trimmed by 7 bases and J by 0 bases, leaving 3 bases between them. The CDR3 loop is CASILNTEAFF. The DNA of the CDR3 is TGTGCCAGCATCCTGAACACTGAAGCTTTCTTT.

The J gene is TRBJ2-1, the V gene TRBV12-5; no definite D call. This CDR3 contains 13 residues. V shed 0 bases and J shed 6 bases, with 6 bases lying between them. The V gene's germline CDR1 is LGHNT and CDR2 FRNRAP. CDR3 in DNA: TGTGCTAGTGGTTTGGTGCCGGGCAATGAGCAGTTCTTC. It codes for CASGLVPGNEQFF.

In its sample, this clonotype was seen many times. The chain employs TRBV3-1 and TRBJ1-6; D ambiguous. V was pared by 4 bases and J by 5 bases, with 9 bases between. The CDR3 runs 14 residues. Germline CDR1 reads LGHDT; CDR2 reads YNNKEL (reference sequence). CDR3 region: CASSRGDHNSPLHF. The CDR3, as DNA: TGTGCCAGCAGCCGAGGAGACCATAATTCACCCCTCCACTTT.

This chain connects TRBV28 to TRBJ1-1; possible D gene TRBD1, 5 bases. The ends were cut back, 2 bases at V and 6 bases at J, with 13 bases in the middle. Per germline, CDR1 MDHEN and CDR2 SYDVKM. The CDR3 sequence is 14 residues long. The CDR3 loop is CASSLAPGRAEAFF. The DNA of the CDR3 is TGTGCCAGCAGTTTAGCCCCGGGCAGGGCTGAAGCTTTCTTT.

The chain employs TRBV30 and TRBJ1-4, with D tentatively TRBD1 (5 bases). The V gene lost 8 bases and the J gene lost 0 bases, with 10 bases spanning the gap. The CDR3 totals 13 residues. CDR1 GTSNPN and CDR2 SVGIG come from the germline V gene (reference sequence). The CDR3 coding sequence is TGTGCCCAGGGACCGCCAACTAATGAAAAACTGTTTTTT. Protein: CAQGPPTNEKLFF.

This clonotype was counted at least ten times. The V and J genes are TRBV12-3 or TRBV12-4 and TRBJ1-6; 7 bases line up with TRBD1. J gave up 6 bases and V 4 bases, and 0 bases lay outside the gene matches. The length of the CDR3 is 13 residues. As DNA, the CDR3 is TGTGCCAGCAGTTCAGGGGGTAATTCACCCCTCCACTTT. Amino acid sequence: CASSSGGNSPLHF.

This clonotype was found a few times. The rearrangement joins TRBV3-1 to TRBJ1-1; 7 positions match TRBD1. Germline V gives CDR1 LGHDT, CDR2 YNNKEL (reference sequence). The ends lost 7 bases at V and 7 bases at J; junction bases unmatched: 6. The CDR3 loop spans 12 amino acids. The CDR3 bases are TGTGCCAGCACCATGGGACAGCTTGAAGCTTTCTTT. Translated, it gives CASTMGQLEAFF.

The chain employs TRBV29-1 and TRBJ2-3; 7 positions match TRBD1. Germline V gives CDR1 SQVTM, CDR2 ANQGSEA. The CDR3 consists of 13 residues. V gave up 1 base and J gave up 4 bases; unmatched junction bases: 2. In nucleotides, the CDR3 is TGCAGCGTTGAAGTCACAGGGGCAGATACGCAGTATTTT. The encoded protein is CSVEVTGADTQYF.

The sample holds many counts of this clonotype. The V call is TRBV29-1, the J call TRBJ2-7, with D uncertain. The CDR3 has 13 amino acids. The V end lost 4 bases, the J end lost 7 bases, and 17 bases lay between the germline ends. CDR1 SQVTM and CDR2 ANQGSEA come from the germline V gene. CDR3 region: CSVGTLSSGEQYF. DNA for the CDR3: TGCAGCGTTGGTACCCTCTCCTCGGGTGAGCAGTACTTC.

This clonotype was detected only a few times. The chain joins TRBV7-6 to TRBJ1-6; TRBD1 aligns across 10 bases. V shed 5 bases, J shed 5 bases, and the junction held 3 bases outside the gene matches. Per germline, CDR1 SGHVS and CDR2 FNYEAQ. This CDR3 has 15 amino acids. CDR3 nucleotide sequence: TGTGCCAGCAGCCGGGGACAGGGGAATAATTCACCCCTCCACTTT. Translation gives CASSRGQGNNSPLHF.

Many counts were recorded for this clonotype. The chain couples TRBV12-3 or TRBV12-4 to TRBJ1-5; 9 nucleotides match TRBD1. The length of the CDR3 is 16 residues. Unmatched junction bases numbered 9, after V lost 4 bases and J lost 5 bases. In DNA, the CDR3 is TGTGCCAGCAGTTCCTCTGACAGGGGGGTGGATCAGCCCCAGCATTTT. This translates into CASSSSDRGVDQPQHF.

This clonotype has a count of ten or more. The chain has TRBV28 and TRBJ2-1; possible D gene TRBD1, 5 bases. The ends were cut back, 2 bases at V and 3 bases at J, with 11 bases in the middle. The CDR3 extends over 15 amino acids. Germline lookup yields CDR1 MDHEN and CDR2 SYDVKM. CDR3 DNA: TGTGCCAGCAGTTTACGGACAAACCTCTACAATGAGCAGTTCTTC. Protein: CASSLRTNLYNEQFF. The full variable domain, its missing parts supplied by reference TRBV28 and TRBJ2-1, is DVKVTQSSRYLVKRTGEKVFLECVQDMDHENMFWYRQDPGLGLRLIYFSYDVKMKEKGDIPEGYSVSREKKERFSLILESASTNQTSMYLCASSLRTNLYNEQFFGPGTRLTVL.

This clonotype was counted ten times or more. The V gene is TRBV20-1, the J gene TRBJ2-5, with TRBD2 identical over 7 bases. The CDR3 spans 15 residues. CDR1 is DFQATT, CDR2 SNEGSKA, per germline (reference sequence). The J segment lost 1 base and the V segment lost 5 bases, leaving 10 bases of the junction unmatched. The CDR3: CSASTGLAGQETQYF. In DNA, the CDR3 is TGCAGTGCTTCAACGGGGTTAGCGGGCCAAGAGACCCAGTACTTC.

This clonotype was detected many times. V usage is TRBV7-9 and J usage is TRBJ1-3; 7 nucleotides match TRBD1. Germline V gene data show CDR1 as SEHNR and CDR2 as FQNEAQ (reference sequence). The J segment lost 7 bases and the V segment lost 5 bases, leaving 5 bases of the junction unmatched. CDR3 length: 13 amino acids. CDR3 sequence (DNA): TGTGCCAGCAGCGCTTTACAGGGGAACACCATATATTTT. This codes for CASSALQGNTIYF. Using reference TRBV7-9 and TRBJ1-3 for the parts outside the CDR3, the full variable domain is DTGVSQNPRHKITKRGQNVTFRCDPISEHNRLYWYRQTLGQGPEFLTYFQNEAQLEKSRLLSDRFSAERPKGSFSTLEIQRTEQGDSAMYLCASSALQGNTIYFGEGSWLTVV.